This T cell receptor beta chain emerged from a study of CD8+CD57+ T cells in acquired aplastic anemia. Regarding the study as a whole: No significant patient-versus-control difference appeared in CD8+ Simpson's diversity.

V was trimmed by 0 bases and J by 4 bases, leaving 2 bases between them. CDR1 KGHSH and CDR2 LQKENI come from the germline V gene. The CDR3 has 12 residues. In this sample, this clonotype turned up a few times. Its matching antigen is unknown. TCR beta VDJ and CDR3 were profiled, and genomic DNA was the template. MiXCR, run by TCRdb on the reads, gives a single entry per CDR3 protein. The table records under 200,000 distinct CDR3 sequences, around 40% of them present only once. This clonotype was sampled from a human donor in good health. The chain recombines TRBV18 with TRBJ2-3, with unresolved D. The sequenced sample was sorted CD4+, CD8+, or CD8+CD57+ T cells (not recorded which) from PBMCs. Here the CDR3 reads CASSPPSDTQYF. In DNA form, the CDR3 reads TGTGCCAGCTCACCACCGTCAGATACGCAGTATTTT.